One sample yielded the 14 T cell receptor delta chains listed below, sequenced in a study of delta chain sequences of gamma delta T cells. TCRdb fed the 5' RACE reads to CATT. The profile shows roughly 920 delta-chain clones, more than 15% of them singletons. The sequencing input was either unsorted cells or a sorted T cell fraction (not recorded which). These receptors originate from a human donor in good health.

In DNA, the CDR3 is TGTGCCTGTGACCCTGTCTACTGGGGGATAACGGACACCCGACAGATGTTTTTC. This translates into CACDPVYWGITDTRQMFF. The J gene is TRDJ3, the V gene TRDV2; 11 nucleotides line up with TRDD3. The J gene comes from matching the DNA to germline here; TCRdb lacks it. This CDR3 contains 18 residues. After removal of 3 bases from V and 6 bases from J, the junction contained 9 bases not matched to a gene. Germline V lookup: CDR1 GEAIGNYY, CDR2 EKD.

By frequency in the sample, this clone is medium-sized. The chain couples TRDV2 to TRDJ1; 12 bases map to TRDD3. The CDR3 runs to 21 residues. Germline V gene data show CDR1 as GEAIGNYY and CDR2 as EKD. The V and J ends lost 1 base and 10 bases, in that order; junction bases with no gene match: 27. This CDR3 is CACDTVVEAWGIRRRAAVLIF. The CDR3 nucleotides read TGTGCCTGTGACACGGTGGTGGAAGCCTGGGGGATACGCCGGAGGGCCGCTGTACTCATCTTT.

By share, this clone counts as large. This chain joins TRDV2 and TRDJ3; D call uncertain. The CDR3 sequence is 18 residues long. Germline CDR1 GEAIGNYY, CDR2 EKD. Trimming took off 1 base at V and 0 bases at J, with 12 bases between the two ends. CDR3 coding DNA: TGTGCCTGTGACACAGCCGAGCCTAGCTCCTGGGACACCCGACAGATGTTTTTC. This sequence encodes CACDTAEPSSWDTRQMFF.

This clone qualifies as medium-sized. The V gene is TRDV2, the J gene TRDJ1; 7 bases are shared with TRDD3. Matching the DNA to germline supplied the J gene, which TCRdb does not give. Germline V lookup: CDR1 GEAIGNYY, CDR2 EKD. The CDR3 spans 20 residues. With V trimmed by 0 bases and J by 0 bases, 18 bases remained unmatched. In nucleotides, the CDR3 is TGTGCCTGTGACACCGTTGGGGTACTGGGGATGAGGGGTTACACCGATAAACTCATCTTT. This gives the protein CACDTVGVLGMRGYTDKLIF.

In its sample, this clone is medium-sized. The V call is TRDV2, the J call TRDJ1; TRDD3 agrees at 9 bases. J lost 0 bases, V lost 1 base, and 11 bases had no gene match. The CDR3 extends over 18 amino acids. CDR1 is GEAIGNYY and CDR2 is EKD in the germline V gene. DNA of the CDR3: TGTGCCTGTGACACGCTGGGGGATTCTCCCACCTACACCGATAAACTCATCTTT. It is translated as CACDTLGDSPTYTDKLIF.

This clone was seen only once. This sequence may be a read error, since a much larger clone differs from it by one base. The rearrangement joins TRDV2 to TRDJ1, with D perhaps matching TRDD3 (6 bases). TCRdb does not report a J gene; here it was assigned by matching the DNA to germline references. V was shortened by 0 bases and J by 4 bases, with 11 bases between the two germline ends. CDR1 is GEAIGNYY, CDR2 EKD, per germline. This CDR3 is 14 amino acids long. In DNA, the CDR3 is TGTGCCTGTGACACCGTGGGGGTTTACGATAAACTCATCTTT. It encodes CACDTVGVYDKLIF.

This clone is medium-sized (0.01 to 0.1%) by share. The genes are TRDV2 and TRDJ1; 12 positions match TRDD3. Trimming at V came to 0 bases and at J to 0 bases, leaving 16 bases not matched to a gene. Germline CDR1 GEAIGNYY, CDR2 EKD. This CDR3 contains 21 residues. The CDR3 coding sequence is TGTGCCTGTGACACCGTTTCTGGGGGATACGCTAGAAAAAGCAACACCGATAAACTCATCTTT. Its translation is CACDTVSGGYARKSNTDKLIF.

Concerning this clone itself: A read error is the likely source, as a far larger clone sits one nucleotide away. V gene TRDV2 combines with J gene TRDJ1; D gene unclear. TCRdb records no J gene; here it was assigned by comparing the DNA to germline. Per the germline V gene, CDR1 is GEAIGNYY and CDR2 is EKD. Trimming took 0 bases from V and 6 from J, leaving 16 bases between them. This CDR3 region has 15 residues. CDR3 nucleotides: TGTGCCTGTGACACCGTCAGGGGCGACGACAATAAACTCATCTTT. Translating gives CACDTVRGDDNKLIF.

By share, this clone ranks as medium-sized. The chain recombines TRDV2 with TRDJ1, with 13 bases that match TRDD3. Germline assignment: CDR1 GEAIGNYY and CDR2 EKD. The V and J ends lost 3 bases and 3 bases, in that order; junction bases with no gene match: 6. This CDR3 comprises 16 residues. The CDR3 DNA follows: TGTGCCTGTGACGGACTGGGGGATACGCTGTCCGATAAACTCATCTTT. Its protein product is CACDGLGDTLSDKLIF.

This clone is judged medium-sized. This chain joins TRDV2 and TRDJ1; D call uncertain. V was cut by 1 base and J by 1 base, with 24 bases left in between. Germline assignment: CDR1 GEAIGNYY and CDR2 EKD. This CDR3 contains 19 residues. The CDR3 here is CACDTVTLGHTTSTDKLIF. The CDR3 DNA reads as TGTGCCTGTGACACGGTTACCTTAGGGCATACCACAAGCACCGATAAACTCATCTTT.

This clone is deemed large. The chain joins TRDV2 to TRDJ2, with 12 positions matching TRDD3. Germline V gives CDR1 GEAIGNYY, CDR2 EKD. V was clipped by 1 base and J by 0 bases; unmatched bases: 5. This CDR3 contains 18 residues. Here the CDR3 DNA reads TGTGCCTGTGACACTTTACTGGGGGATACACCTTTGACAGCACAACTCTTCTTT. The encoded protein is CACDTLLGDTPLTAQLFF.

This clone is termed medium-sized (0.01 to 0.1%). At the DNA level, this CDR3 is encoded by other sequences in the same sample as well. The chain is built from TRDV2 and TRDJ1; 8 bases line up with TRDD3. The CDR3 loop spans 14 amino acids. Germline loops: CDR1 GEAIGNYY, CDR2 EKD. After removal of 2 bases from V and 0 bases from J, the junction contained 1 base not matched to a gene. CDR3: CACDRLGDTDKLIF. The DNA of the CDR3 is TGTGCCTGTGACAGACTGGGGGACACCGATAAACTCATCTTT.

The chain recombines TRAV38-2/DV8 with TRDJ1; 10 nucleotides agree with TRDD3. The J gene is not listed in TCRdb, so it was assigned here from a DNA match to germline. Germline V gives CDR1 TSESDYY, CDR2 QEAYKQQN. The CDR3 runs 33 residues. The J segment lost 1 base and the V segment lost 9 bases, leaving 63 bases of the junction unmatched. CDR3 coding DNA: TGTGCTTTCATGAAGCATATATCGTCTACCTTCGGCTGGATAGAACGACGGATTGTCCTGGGGGGATACGCCAAATCGTCCACCGATAAACTCATCTTT. Protein sequence: CAFMKHISSTFGWIERRIVLGGYAKSSTDKLIF.

This clone is labeled as medium-sized. This chain uses TRDV2 with TRDJ1; TRDD3 matches at 8 bases. CDR1 and CDR2 from the germline V gene are GEAIGNYY and EKD. Trimming cost V 0 bases and J 4 bases; bases outside gene matches: 6. The CDR3 has 15 residues. CDR3 residues: CACDTAGILNDKLIF. As DNA, the CDR3 is TGTGCCTGTGACACCGCGGGGATACTCAACGATAAACTCATCTTT.